The 21 T cell receptor beta chains reported below all come from one sample, sequenced in a study of glioma-infiltrating T cells (TCRdb year 2016). The instrument given in TCRdb is Illumina MiSeq. TCR alpha and beta CDR3 regions were amplified with the iRepertoire nested amplicon-rescue multiplex PCR (arm-PCR) platform from RNA. TCRdb passed the public sequencing reads through fastp at Q25 and MiXCR, retaining productive beta sequences. Identical CDR3 protein sequences are pooled into one entry, listed with their most common genes and DNA. Counted in this sample were about 410,000 distinct CDR3 sequences; 41% of them appeared once. The top ten hold 12% of the sample. Sequenced sample: glioma tissue, nonneoplastic brain tissue, or PBMCs (not recorded which). The receptors were sampled from a human donor with low-grade glioma or glioblastoma, undergoing nonglioma brain surgery, or in good health (not recorded which).

This clonotype was observed at least ten times. The chain combines TRBV27 with TRBJ1-1; D may be TRBD1 (6 bases). This CDR3 has 15 residues. The V gene lost 6 bases and the J gene lost 0 bases, with 14 bases spanning the gap. Germline CDR1 is MNHEY and CDR2 is SMNVEV (reference sequence). The CDR3 spells CASSPQGTMNTEAFF. For the CDR3, the DNA is TGTGCCAGCAGCCCTCAGGGGACCATGAACACTGAAGCTTTCTTT.

The rearrangement uses TRBV6-2 or TRBV6-3 and TRBJ2-3, with 9 bases matching TRBD2. Trimming cost V 6 bases and J 0 bases; bases outside gene matches: 13. This CDR3 spans 18 amino acids. The germline V gene has CDR1 MNHEY and CDR2 SVGEGT. The CDR3 region is CASSVTSGWGSSTDTQYF. For the CDR3, the DNA is TGTGCCAGCAGCGTTACTAGCGGGTGGGGTTCTAGCACAGATACGCAGTATTTT.

In this sample, this clonotype turned up many times. CDR3 DNA sequence: TGTGCCAGCAGCCGAAATAGCAATCAGCCCCAGCATTTT. It is translated as CASSRNSNQPQHF. The chain carries TRBV2 and TRBJ1-5; the D is unclear. The V and J ends lost 6 bases and 0 bases respectively, with 6 bases between them. CDR1 SNHLY and CDR2 FYNNEI come from the germline V gene. The CDR3 length is 13 residues.

Only a few counts were recorded for this clonotype. This chain uses TRBV7-9 with TRBJ2-7, with D perhaps TRBD1 (5 bases). V lost 5 bases, J lost 5 bases, and 22 bases lay in between. The CDR3 covers 16 residues. Germline loops: CDR1 SEHNR, CDR2 FQNEAQ (reference sequence). In DNA form, the CDR3 reads TGTGCCAGCAGCCCTCTATCGCGTGCCCAGGGAAACGAGCAGTACTTC. It codes for CASSPLSRAQGNEQYF.

This chain connects TRBV20-1 to TRBJ1-1; possible D gene TRBD1, 6 bases. There are 13 residues in the CDR3. Germline V gene lookup returns CDR1 DFQATT and CDR2 SNEGSKA (reference sequence). Trimming took off 5 bases at V and 5 bases at J, with 15 bases between the two ends. As DNA, the CDR3 is TGCAGTGCTCAAGGGGGGGGGCGGACTGAAGCTTTCTTT. Amino acids: CSAQGGGRTEAFF.

This clonotype has only one observation. This chain links TRBV7-6 with TRBJ2-1; tentative D call: TRBD1 (6 bases). V lost 8 bases and J 14 bases, leaving 22 bases between the germline ends. Germline V gene sequence: CDR1 SGHVS, CDR2 FNYEAQ. The CDR3 is 13 residues long. Here the CDR3 reads CASALGGQGKEFF. The DNA of the CDR3 is TGTGCCAGCGCCTTAGGGGGTCAGGGGAAGGAGTTCTTC.

This clonotype was counted a few times. J is TRBJ1-5 and V is TRBV7-2, with D tentatively TRBD1 (5 bases). Germline lookup yields CDR1 SGHTA and CDR2 FQGNSA. V lost 5 bases and J lost 6, with 20 bases in between. The CDR3 length is 16 residues. Here the CDR3 reads CASSPGGGAGGQPQHF. In DNA, the CDR3 is TGTGCCAGCAGCCCTGGGGGAGGGGCTGGCGGTCAGCCCCAGCATTTT. Using reference TRBV7-2 and TRBJ1-5 for the parts outside the CDR3, the full variable domain is GAGVSQSPSNKVTEKGKDVELRCDPISGHTALYWYRQSLGQGLEFLIYFQGNSAPDKSGLPSDRFSAERTGGSVSTLTIQRTQQEDSAVYLCASSPGGGAGGQPQHFGDGTRLSIL.

This chain uses TRBV20-1 with TRBJ2-2, with 13 bases identical to TRBD2. Losses at the gene ends were 1 base for V and 5 bases for J; bases not matched to a gene: 7. The CDR3 extends over 17 amino acids. Germline loops: CDR1 DFQATT, CDR2 SNEGSKA (reference sequence). CDR3 DNA sequence: TGCAGTGCTAGAGGCTTACTAGCGGGAGGGTGGACCGGGGAGCTGTTTTTT. Translated, it gives CSARGLLAGGWTGELFF.

The V gene is TRBV27, the J gene TRBJ2-4, with D maybe TRBD2 (6 bases). CDR3 length: 13 residues. Trimming removed 5 bases at V and 4 bases at J, with 9 bases between. Germline V gene sequence: CDR1 MNHEY, CDR2 SMNVEV (reference sequence). CDR3 region: CASSPGVKNIQYF. CDR3 nucleotides: TGTGCCAGCAGTCCGGGGGTGAAAAACATTCAGTACTTC.

This clonotype was detected ten times or more. The chain uses TRBV20-1 and TRBJ1-1, with 8 nucleotides matching TRBD1. CDR3 length equals 15 residues. V lost 4 bases to trimming and J lost 0 bases; unmatched junction nucleotides: 7. Germline values: CDR1 DFQATT, CDR2 SNEGSKA (reference sequence). The CDR3 sequence is CSATWTGRMNTEAFF. The DNA for the CDR3 is TGCAGTGCTACCTGGACAGGGCGGATGAACACTGAAGCTTTCTTT.

This clonotype was seen once. J is TRBJ1-1 and V is TRBV13; 7 bases are shared with TRBD1. Germline V gene sequence: CDR1 PRHDT, CDR2 FYEKMQ (reference sequence). CDR3 length: 13 amino acids. J gave up 5 bases and V 5 bases, and 5 bases lay outside the gene matches. This CDR3 reads CASSRGQETEAFF. The CDR3 DNA follows: TGTGCCAGCAGCCGTGGACAGGAAACTGAAGCTTTCTTT.

The chain employs TRBV20-1 and TRBJ2-1; TRBD2 aligns across 8 bases. The trim removed 7 bases at V and 7 bases at J, leaving 15 bases unmatched. The CDR3 sequence is 15 residues long. Germline lookup yields CDR1 DFQATT and CDR2 SNEGSKA (reference sequence). For the CDR3, the DNA is TGCAGTGGCGGTGTTTGGGGACTAGGCAGGAATGAGCAGTTCTTC. This gives the protein CSGGVWGLGRNEQFF.

The table lists this clonotype with a few counts. This chain uses TRBV2 with TRBJ1-1; 7 bases map to TRBD1. The CDR3 sequence is 14 residues long. Germline lookup yields CDR1 SNHLY and CDR2 FYNNEI. V trimming: 6 bases; J trimming: 2 bases; junction bases outside the gene matches: 6. DNA of the CDR3: TGTGCCAGCAGCGTAGACAGGGACAACACTGAAGCTTTCTTT. The encoded protein is CASSVDRDNTEAFF.

With regard to this clonotype: A much larger clone lies a single base off, so this may be a read error. This rearrangement joins TRBV27 to TRBJ2-1, with TRBD2 matching over 7 bases. This CDR3 contains 12 residues. With 4 bases clipped from V and 11 bases from J, the junction kept 5 bases outside the gene matches. The V gene's germline CDR1 is MNHEY and CDR2 SMNVEV (reference sequence). CDR3 protein: CASSSAGNKQFF. The CDR3 bases are TGTGCCAGCAGTTCAGCGGGAAATAAGCAGTTCTTC.

This clonotype was counted between two and nine times. The chain joins TRBV20-1 to TRBJ2-5, with D perhaps TRBD1 (5 bases). V lost 5 bases to trimming and J lost 2 bases, with 12 bases between them. This CDR3 is built from 13 residues. From germline, CDR1 is DFQATT and CDR2 SNEGSKA (reference sequence). In nucleotides, the CDR3 is TGCAGTGCTCGGACACAACCTCAAGAGACCCAGTACTTC. It encodes CSARTQPQETQYF.

The V call is TRBV7-8, the J call TRBJ2-3; D is ambiguous. Germline V gene lookup returns CDR1 SGHVS and CDR2 FQNEAQ. Trimming stripped 7 bases from V and 4 bases from J, with 9 bases between. This CDR3 comprises 12 residues. CDR3 coding DNA: TGTGCCAGCAAGACGGACGCAGATACGCAGTATTTT. Amino acids: CASKTDADTQYF.

In this sample, this clonotype turned up a few times. The V gene is TRBV7-2, the J gene TRBJ1-5, with unresolved D. Germline V gene data show CDR1 as SGHTA and CDR2 as FQGNSA. The CDR3 spans 12 residues. Trimming left V 8 bases short and J 5 bases short, with 10 bases between. The CDR3: CASAQMDQPQHF. CDR3 in DNA: TGTGCCAGCGCCCAGATGGATCAGCCCCAGCATTTT.

About this clonotype: Since a much larger clone is just one base distant, this may be a read error. The gene calls are TRBV20-1 and TRBJ2-1; D is undetermined. The better agreement between TRBJ2-7 and the DNA end casts doubt on the J call. Germline lookup yields CDR1 DFQATT and CDR2 SNEGSKA (reference sequence). The CDR3 spans 12 residues. CDR3 loop: CSPRVAVGEQYF. The CDR3 nucleotides are TGCAGTCCTAGAGTCGCTGTGGGCGAGCAGTACTTC.

V and J are TRBV4-2 and TRBJ2-2; no clear D. Trimming took off 1 base at V and 6 bases at J, with 9 bases between the two ends. The germline V gene encodes CDR1 LGHNA and CDR2 YNFKEQ. The CDR3 is made up of 14 amino acids. The CDR3 sequence: CASSQVVGAGELFF. The CDR3, as DNA: TGTGCCAGCAGCCAAGTAGTAGGCGCCGGGGAGCTGTTTTTT.

V and J are TRBV4-2 and TRBJ2-7, with D perhaps assigned TRBD1 or TRBD2 (5 bases each). Germline lookup yields CDR1 LGHNA and CDR2 YNFKEQ. The length of the CDR3 is 14 residues. V gave up 4 bases and J gave up 0 bases, with 10 bases separating them. The CDR3 region has the DNA TGTGCCAGCAGCCCGGGGCCCTCCTCCTACGAGCAGTACTTC. Translation gives CASSPGPSSYEQYF.

The chain carries TRBV29-1 and TRBJ2-1; D gene unclear. The CDR3 contains 14 residues. The germline gives CDR1 SQVTM, CDR2 ANQGSEA. V shed 5 bases and J shed 0 bases, with 11 bases lying between them. The CDR3 loop reads CSVPAESSYNEQFF. The CDR3 DNA sequence: TGCAGCGTTCCCGCGGAGAGCTCCTACAATGAGCAGTTCTTC.